The next 16 T cell receptor beta chains were all read from a single sample in a study of shared clonotypes between healthy human individuals. Positively selected for CCR7, the CD45RO-negative cells used as naive CD8 cells excluded terminally differentiated effector memory CD45RA+ cells. Some clones are missing from TCRdb's copy, which holds only in-frame ones; the method was immunoSEQ multiplex PCR. This table has approximately 590,000 clones, over 95% appearing once. Sequencing input: naive CD8+ T cells sorted from blood. Receptors originate from a woman younger than 45 in good health.

This clone showed up just a few times. The chain uses TRBV29-1 and TRBJ1-1; TRBD1 matches 11 bases. V shed 6 bases, J shed 5 bases, and the junction held 2 bases outside the gene matches. The CDR3 contains 12 residues. The germline gives CDR1 SQVTM, CDR2 ANQGSEA. CDR3 in amino acids: CSVRDRGTEAFF. The CDR3 bases are TGCAGCGTCCGGGACAGGGGGACTGAAGCTTTCTTT.

The genes are TRBV6-5 and TRBJ2-5, with TRBD1 identical over 8 bases. The junction had 4 bases not matched to a gene; V was cut back by 6 bases and J by 4 bases. Germline V gene lookup returns CDR1 MNHEY and CDR2 SVGAGI. The length of the CDR3 is 13 residues. The CDR3 spells CASSLQGGETQYF. The DNA of the CDR3 is TGTGCCAGCAGCCTACAGGGGGGAGAGACCCAGTACTTC.

This clone occurred once. The chain links TRBV2 to TRBJ2-3; 11 nucleotides match TRBD2. Germline-derived CDR1 and CDR2 are SNHLY and FYNNEI. The junction had 8 bases not matched to a gene; V was cut back by 3 bases and J by 6 bases. CDR3 length equals 16 residues. The CDR3 loop reads CASSESSGRALDTQYF. The CDR3 nucleotides are TGTGCCAGCAGTGAGAGTAGCGGGAGGGCCCTCGATACGCAGTATTTT.

V is TRBV5-5 and J is TRBJ1-1; TRBD1 matches 8 bases. CDR1 and CDR2 from the germline V gene are SGHKS and YYEKEE (reference sequence). The CDR3 has 18 residues. The J segment lost 3 bases and the V segment lost 0 bases, leaving 13 bases of the junction unmatched. CDR3 sequence (DNA): TGTGCCAGCAGCTTGGGGTACCAGGGGGCTATTGAGGACACTGAAGCTTTCTTT. Its translation: CASSLGYQGAIEDTEAFF.

The chain has TRBV29-1 and TRBJ1-1; 8 nucleotides agree with TRBD1. Germline CDR1 SQVTM, CDR2 ANQGSEA. Germline trimming cut 5 bases from V and 3 bases from J; bases unmatched to any gene: 5. This CDR3 contains 13 residues. The CDR3 protein is CSVYGTGDTEAFF. CDR3 bases: TGCAGCGTTTACGGGACAGGAGACACTGAAGCTTTCTTT.

V usage is TRBV5-5 and J usage is TRBJ2-7; weak D call: TRBD2 (6 bases). In germline, CDR1 is SGHKS, CDR2 YYEKEE (reference sequence). V was clipped by 0 bases and J by 3 bases, with 13 bases between them. This CDR3 region has 15 residues. The CDR3 bases are TGTGCCAGCAGCTTGGATGTTTCTAGCGTCTACGAGCAGTACTTC. Translated: CASSLDVSSVYEQYF.

Concerning this clone: The same CDR3 can be traced to other DNA sequences in this sample. The rearrangement uses TRBV27 and TRBJ2-1; 14 bases map to TRBD2. Per the germline V gene, CDR1 is MNHEY and CDR2 is SMNVEV (reference sequence). The CDR3 has 15 amino acids. V lost 6 bases, J lost 9 bases, and 7 bases stayed unmatched. As DNA, the CDR3 is TGTGCCAGCAGCCCCGGGACTAGCGGGAGTGCTGAGCAGTTCTTC. This sequence encodes CASSPGTSGSAEQFF.

The genes are TRBV28 and TRBJ2-2; 8 nucleotides align to TRBD1. The junction had 11 bases not matched to a gene; V was cut back by 10 bases and J by 4 bases. Per the germline V gene, CDR1 is MDHEN and CDR2 is SYDVKM. The CDR3 sequence is 15 residues long. The CDR3 DNA sequence: TGTGCCATCGATACCGGGACAGGACTCACCGGGGAGCTGTTTTTT. Its translation is CAIDTGTGLTGELFF.

The CDR3 here is CASSTNRVSRYEQFF. CDR3 DNA: TGTGCCAGTAGTACGAACAGGGTGTCTAGGTATGAGCAGTTCTTC. The chain links TRBV19 to TRBJ2-1, with TRBD1 as a possible D gene (6 bases). Germline loops: CDR1 LNHDA, CDR2 SQIVND (reference sequence). The ends were cut back, 4 bases at V and 8 bases at J, with 18 bases in the middle. The CDR3 is made up of 15 amino acids.

The chain recombines TRBV14 with TRBJ1-5; 7 positions match TRBD1. Germline CDR1 and CDR2: SGHDN and FVKESK. This CDR3 contains 14 residues. The J segment lost 3 bases and the V segment lost 4 bases, leaving 3 bases of the junction unmatched. The CDR3 is CASSPTGPNQPQHF. The CDR3 DNA reads TGTGCCAGCAGCCCGACAGGGCCCAATCAGCCCCAGCATTTT.

This chain uses TRBV27 with TRBJ2-7; no reliable D call. Trimming removed 9 bases at V and 0 bases at J, with 21 bases between. This CDR3 comprises 16 residues. Germline lookup yields CDR1 MNHEY and CDR2 SMNVEV (reference sequence). CDR3 in amino acids: CASRAALWENSYEQYF. CDR3 in DNA: TGTGCCAGTCGGGCGGCTCTTTGGGAAAACTCCTACGAGCAGTACTTC.

V and J are TRBV25-1 and TRBJ2-1; possible D gene TRBD2, 6 bases. Trimming shortened V by 1 base and J by 0 bases, and 7 bases separated the two germline ends. This CDR3 contains 15 residues. CDR1 is MGHDK and CDR2 is SYGVNS in the germline V gene. The CDR3 DNA reads as TGTGCCAGCAGTGAATTCGGGAGCTCCTACAATGAGCAGTTCTTC. Its protein product is CASSEFGSSYNEQFF.

This chain joins TRBV2 and TRBJ2-7; D not certain. The CDR3 sequence is 12 residues long. Deletions cut 5 bases from V and 2 bases from J, with 7 bases between. The germline V gene has CDR1 SNHLY and CDR2 FYNNEI. The CDR3 region is CASSPDTYEQYF. Written as DNA, the CDR3 is TGTGCCAGCAGTCCCGATACCTACGAGCAGTACTTC.

The rearrangement uses TRBV4-1 and TRBJ2-2; 7 nucleotides align to TRBD1. Per germline, CDR1 MGHRA and CDR2 YSYEKL. This CDR3 has 17 residues. V trimming: 0 bases; J trimming: 4 bases; junction bases outside the gene matches: 8. Here the CDR3 DNA reads TGCGCCAGCAGCCAAGACCCGACAGGGATGGGCACCGGGGAGCTGTTTTTT. Translation gives CASSQDPTGMGTGELFF.

The V and J genes are TRBV6-6 and TRBJ2-2; a possible D gene is TRBD2 (6 bases). V was trimmed by 6 bases and J by 6 bases, leaving 17 bases between them. The CDR3 totals 15 residues. Germline V gene data show CDR1 as MNHNY and CDR2 as SVGAGI (reference sequence). The CDR3 nucleotides are TGTGCCAGCAGGCGGGACCGCGAATGGGCCGGGGAGCTGTTTTTT. It specifies CASRRDREWAGELFF.

The chain couples TRBV27 to TRBJ1-1, with D maybe TRBD1 (5 bases). Trimming stripped 8 bases from V and 1 base from J, with 11 bases between. This CDR3 is 13 amino acids long. CDR1 and CDR2 from the germline V gene are MNHEY and SMNVEV (reference sequence). As DNA, the CDR3 is TGTGCCAGCGGGAGACAGTCGAACACTGAAGCTTTCTTT. Translating gives CASGRQSNTEAFF.